This entry concerns a single T cell receptor beta chain. The entry originates in a study of blood T cell repertoires in COVID-19. Overall study: The United States, Italy and Spain were the sources of the acute and convalescent COVID-19 samples.

The CDR3 extends over 13 amino acids. V lost 3 bases, J lost 7 bases, and 10 bases lay in between. Germline lookup yields CDR1 SGHRS and CDR2 YFSETQ. Per the original data handling: Reference gene primer amplification gave nucleated cell count estimates. Sequencing used immunoSEQ multiplex PCR; TCRdb keeps in-frame clones, though not all of them. V, J and clone size were drawn from that table, and D and trimming were deduced from the DNA. The table includes approximately 270,000 clones, under 90% detected once. The chain employs TRBV5-1 and TRBJ2-2, with D possibly being TRBD1 (5 bases). This clonotype originated in a man aged 50-59 years with acute or convalescent COVID-19. Sample: peripheral blood. The CDR3 DNA reads TGCGCCAGCAGCTCGCAGGGCGACGGGGAGCTGTTTTTT. This codes for CASSSQGDGELFF.